This paragraph reports one T cell receptor (beta chain). V lost 2 bases and J 2 bases, leaving 13 bases between the germline ends. The CDR3 has 16 amino acids. Germline V gene data show CDR1 as MDHEN and CDR2 as SYDVKM. The sample belongs to a study of blood T cell repertoires in COVID-19. For the study at large: Material from acute and convalescent COVID-19 was sourced from the United States, Italy and Spain.

Those enrolled in Seattle joined during active infection and were followed longitudinally afterward. Profiling relied on immunoSEQ multiplex PCR, and the TCRdb table lists in-frame clones only, not all of them. The data contain approximately 530,000 clones, 85% to 90% of them singletons. This chain connects TRBV28 to TRBJ1-3; possibly TRBD1 for D (5 bases). The receptor was isolated from a woman in her forties or fifties with COVID-19, enrolled during active disease. Sequencing used peripheral blood. CDR3 protein: CASSLSPGRAGNTIYF. The CDR3 nucleotides are TGTGCCAGCAGTTTAAGTCCAGGGAGGGCTGGAAACACCATATATTTT. Based on the CDR3 plus reference TRBV28 and TRBJ1-3, the full variable domain is DVKVTQSSRYLVKRTGEKVFLECVQDMDHENMFWYRQDPGLGLRLIYFSYDVKMKEKGDIPEGYSVSREKKERFSLILESASTNQTSMYLCASSLSPGRAGNTIYFGEGSWLTVV.